Listed below are T cell receptor beta chains from one sample, sequenced in a study of CD8+CD57+ T cells in acquired aplastic anemia. TCRdb ran MiXCR on the reads and lists one entry per CDR3 protein. The table has about 160,000 distinct CDR3 sequences, about 70% seen once. The sample consisted of sorted CD4+, CD8+, or CD8+CD57+ T cells (not recorded which) from PBMCs. Source of these receptors: a human donor with aplastic anemia. The CDR3 runs from the conserved cysteine through the conserved F or W. D genes are given only for firm matches. Clone sizes are given selectively: once, few, many, or a class where the clone is expanded.

v_call: TRBV10-3; d_call: NA; j_call: TRBJ1-5; clone_size: NA; cdr3_nt: TGTGCCATCAGTGAGGGGGCGCCCGGTCAGCCCCAGCATTTT; cdr3_aa: CAISEGAPGQPQHF
v_call: TRBV19; d_call: NA; j_call: TRBJ1-2; clone_size: NA; cdr3_nt: TGTGCCAGTAGGGGAGACAGGCAGATTGGTGGCTACACCTTC; cdr3_aa: CASRGDRQIGGYTF
v_call: TRBV20-1; d_call: NA; j_call: TRBJ2-7; clone_size: NA; cdr3_nt: TGCAGTGCTAGGGAAGGTCACCGCTACGAGCAGTACTTC; cdr3_aa: CSAREGHRYEQYF
v_call: TRBV7-8; d_call: NA; j_call: TRBJ2-7; clone_size: NA; cdr3_nt: TGTGCCAGCAGCTTAGTGAGGTACGAGCAGTACTTC; cdr3_aa: CASSLVRYEQYF
v_call: TRBV6-4; d_call: TRBD2; j_call: TRBJ2-5; clone_size: NA; cdr3_nt: TGTGCCAGCAGTGGCGATAGCGGGGGGCCAGAGACCCAGTACTTC; cdr3_aa: CASSGDSGGPETQYF
v_call: TRBV5-1; d_call: NA; j_call: TRBJ2-7; clone_size: NA; cdr3_nt: TGCGCCAGCGCTTTCACTTCCGGCTACGAGCAGTACTTC; cdr3_aa: CASAFTSGYEQYF
v_call: TRBV20-1; d_call: NA; j_call: TRBJ2-5; clone_size: NA; cdr3_nt: TGCAGTGCCCCCTCTTTGGGGAAAGAGACCCAGTACTTC; cdr3_aa: CSAPSLGKETQYF
v_call: TRBV20-1; d_call: NA; j_call: TRBJ2-5; clone_size: NA; cdr3_nt: TGCAGTGCTAGAGTTCTAGCGGAGACCCAGTACTTC; cdr3_aa: CSARVLAETQYF
v_call: TRBV5-5; d_call: NA; j_call: TRBJ2-7; clone_size: few; cdr3_nt: TGTGCCAGCAGCTTGGCGTCCGGGCACTACGAGCAGTACTTC; cdr3_aa: CASSLASGHYEQYF
v_call: TRBV4-1; d_call: NA; j_call: TRBJ2-1; clone_size: NA; cdr3_nt: TGCGCCAGCAGCCAAGTAGTGGGGCGCAATGAGCAGTTCTTC; cdr3_aa: CASSQVVGRNEQFF
v_call: TRBV29-1; d_call: NA; j_call: TRBJ2-7; clone_size: NA; cdr3_nt: TGCAGCGGGCTAACAGGGTCCGAGCAGTACTTC; cdr3_aa: CSGLTGSEQYF
v_call: TRBV20-1; d_call: NA; j_call: TRBJ2-7; clone_size: NA; cdr3_nt: TGCAGTGCTAGAGATCTTCAGGCCCTACAGGGTTCGTACGAGCAGTACTTC; cdr3_aa: CSARDLQALQGSYEQYF